The clone carrying this TCR beta chain was recorded a few times. Its cognate antigen is unknown. The record originates from a study of blood T cells in healthy people across ages. Study outcomes and limitations: The study found more naive CD4+ cells and higher diversity in long-lived than aged donors.

The authors ran a second PCR of about 6 to 11 cycles using a sample-barcoded 5' primer and a J-beta primer mix. Each CDR3 protein gets one entry after TCRdb re-called the 5' RACE reads with MiXCR. This table has approximately 800,000 distinct CDR3 sequences, around 34% appearing once. This TCR was sampled from a man between 18 and 35 years old in good health. Material: blood.

The CDR3 nucleotides are TGTGCCAGCGCAGAACAGGGAGTAGGCGAGCAGTACTTC. It specifies CASAEQGVGEQYF. The rearrangement links TRBV6-1 to TRBJ2-5, with a weak D call TRBD1 (6 bases). The J call could be wrong; TRBJ2-7 is a better fit for the DNA end. The length of the CDR3 is 13 residues. Looked up from germline, CDR1 is MNHNS and CDR2 is SASEGT.